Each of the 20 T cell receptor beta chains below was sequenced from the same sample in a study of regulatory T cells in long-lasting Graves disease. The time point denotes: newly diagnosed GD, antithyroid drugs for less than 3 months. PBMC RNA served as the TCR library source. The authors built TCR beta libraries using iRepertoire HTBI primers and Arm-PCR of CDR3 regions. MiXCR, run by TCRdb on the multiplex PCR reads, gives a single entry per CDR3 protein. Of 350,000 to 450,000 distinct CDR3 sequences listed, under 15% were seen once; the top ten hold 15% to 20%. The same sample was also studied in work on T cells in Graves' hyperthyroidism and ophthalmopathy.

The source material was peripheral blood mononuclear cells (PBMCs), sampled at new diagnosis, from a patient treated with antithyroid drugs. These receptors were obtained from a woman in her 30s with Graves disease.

The DNA for the CDR3 is TGTGCCAGCAGGGTGGCCCGGGGCCGCGGCGAGCAGTACTTC. It codes for CASRVARGRGEQYF. The V and J genes are TRBV5-6 and TRBJ2-7; D may correspond to TRBD1 or TRBD2 (5 bases each). CDR3 length: 14 amino acids. V was cut by 5 bases and J by 6 bases, with 18 bases left in between. Germline values: CDR1 SGHDT, CDR2 YYEEEE.

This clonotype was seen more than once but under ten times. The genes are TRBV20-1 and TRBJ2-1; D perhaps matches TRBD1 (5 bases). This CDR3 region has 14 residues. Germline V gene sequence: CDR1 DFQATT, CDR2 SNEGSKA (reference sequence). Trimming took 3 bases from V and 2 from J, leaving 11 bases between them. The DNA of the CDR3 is TGCAGTGCTAGTAAGGGGCAGGCCTACAATGAGCAGTTCTTC. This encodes CSASKGQAYNEQFF.

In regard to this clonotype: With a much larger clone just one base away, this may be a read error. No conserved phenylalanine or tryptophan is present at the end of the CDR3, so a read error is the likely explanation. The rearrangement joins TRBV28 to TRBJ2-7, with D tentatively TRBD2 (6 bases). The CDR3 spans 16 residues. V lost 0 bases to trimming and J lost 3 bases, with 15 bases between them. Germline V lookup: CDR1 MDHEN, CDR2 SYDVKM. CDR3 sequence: CASSLWGGEGYYEQYL. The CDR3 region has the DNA TGTGCCAGCAGTTTATGGGGGGGTGAAGGGTACTACGAGCAGTACCTC.

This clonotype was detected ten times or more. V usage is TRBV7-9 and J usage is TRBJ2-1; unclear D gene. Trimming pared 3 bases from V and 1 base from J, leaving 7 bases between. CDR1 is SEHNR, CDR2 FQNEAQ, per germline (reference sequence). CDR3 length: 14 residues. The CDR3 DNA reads TGTGCCAGCAGCTTTCAGAGTTCCTACAATGAGCAGTTCTTC. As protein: CASSFQSSYNEQFF.

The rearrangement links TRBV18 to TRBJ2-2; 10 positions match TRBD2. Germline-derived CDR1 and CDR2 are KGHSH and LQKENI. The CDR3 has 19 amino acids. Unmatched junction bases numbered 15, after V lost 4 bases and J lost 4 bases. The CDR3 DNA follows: TGTGCCAGCTCACTGACCCGCCATAGGACTAGCGGAACCACCGGGGAGCTGTTTTTT. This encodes CASSLTRHRTSGTTGELFF.

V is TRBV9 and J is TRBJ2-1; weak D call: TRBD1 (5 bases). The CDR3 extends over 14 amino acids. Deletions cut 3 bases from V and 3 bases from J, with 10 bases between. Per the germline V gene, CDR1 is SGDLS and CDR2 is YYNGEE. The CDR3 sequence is CASSDGHSYNEQFF. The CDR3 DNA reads TGTGCCAGCAGCGATGGACACAGCTACAATGAGCAGTTCTTC.

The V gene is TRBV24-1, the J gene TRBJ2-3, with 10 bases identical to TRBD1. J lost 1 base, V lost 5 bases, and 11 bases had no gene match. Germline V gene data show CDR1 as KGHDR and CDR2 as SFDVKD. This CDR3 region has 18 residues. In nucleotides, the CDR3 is TGTGCCACCAGTGGGGGCCGGGACAGGGGTCCCCGCACAGATACGCAGTATTTT. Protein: CATSGGRDRGPRTDTQYF.

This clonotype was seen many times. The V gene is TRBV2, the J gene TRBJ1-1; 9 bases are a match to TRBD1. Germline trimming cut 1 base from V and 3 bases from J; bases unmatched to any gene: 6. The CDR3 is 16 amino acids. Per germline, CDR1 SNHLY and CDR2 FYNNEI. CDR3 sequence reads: CASSEVTGGGYTEAFF. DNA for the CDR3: TGTGCCAGCAGTGAAGTAACAGGGGGCGGGTACACTGAAGCTTTCTTT.

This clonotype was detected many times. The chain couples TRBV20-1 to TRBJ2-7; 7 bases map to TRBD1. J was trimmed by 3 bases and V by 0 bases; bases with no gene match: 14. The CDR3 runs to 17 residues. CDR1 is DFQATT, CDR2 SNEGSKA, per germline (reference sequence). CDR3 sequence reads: CSAREITLTGWVYEQYF. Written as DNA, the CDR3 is TGCAGTGCTAGAGAAATCACTCTGACAGGGTGGGTCTACGAGCAGTACTTC.

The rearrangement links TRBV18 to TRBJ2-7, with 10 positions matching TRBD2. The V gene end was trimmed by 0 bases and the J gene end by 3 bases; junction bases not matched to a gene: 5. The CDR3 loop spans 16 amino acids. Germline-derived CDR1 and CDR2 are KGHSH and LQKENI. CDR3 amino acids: CASSPPGLAVIYEQYF. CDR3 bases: TGTGCCAGCTCACCACCTGGACTAGCGGTTATCTACGAGCAGTACTTC.

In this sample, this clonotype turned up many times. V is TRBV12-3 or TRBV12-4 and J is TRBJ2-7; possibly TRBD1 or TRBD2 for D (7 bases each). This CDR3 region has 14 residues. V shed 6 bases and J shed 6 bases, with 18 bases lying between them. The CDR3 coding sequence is TGTGCCAGCAGACTTCGACAGGGAGGGTCCGAGCAGTACTTC. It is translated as CASRLRQGGSEQYF.

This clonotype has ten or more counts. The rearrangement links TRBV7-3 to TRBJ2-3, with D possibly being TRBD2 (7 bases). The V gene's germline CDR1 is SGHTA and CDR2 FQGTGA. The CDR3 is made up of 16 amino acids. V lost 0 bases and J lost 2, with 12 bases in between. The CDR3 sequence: CASSLTGGLTTDTQYF. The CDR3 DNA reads TGTGCCAGCAGCTTAACGGGGGGGCTTACCACAGATACGCAGTATTTT.

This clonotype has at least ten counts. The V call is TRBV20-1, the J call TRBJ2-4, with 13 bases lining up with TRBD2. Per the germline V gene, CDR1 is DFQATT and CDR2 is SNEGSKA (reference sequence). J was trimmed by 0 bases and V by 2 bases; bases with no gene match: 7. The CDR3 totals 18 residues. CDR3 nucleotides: TGCAGTGCTAGACATCCGGGACTAGCGGGGCTAGCCAAAAACATTCAGTACTTC. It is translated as CSARHPGLAGLAKNIQYF.

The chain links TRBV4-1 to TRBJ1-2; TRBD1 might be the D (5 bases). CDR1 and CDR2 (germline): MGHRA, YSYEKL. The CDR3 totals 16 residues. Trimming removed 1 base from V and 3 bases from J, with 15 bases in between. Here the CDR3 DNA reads TGCGCCAGCAGCCAAGTGGGCCAGGGAAAGGACTATGGCTACACCTTC. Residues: CASSQVGQGKDYGYTF.

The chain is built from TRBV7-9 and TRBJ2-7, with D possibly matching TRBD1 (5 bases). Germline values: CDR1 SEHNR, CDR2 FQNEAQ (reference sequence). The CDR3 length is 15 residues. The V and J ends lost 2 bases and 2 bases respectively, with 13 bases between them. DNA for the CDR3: TGTGCCAGCAGCTTACCGCGACAGTCCCCCTACGAGCAGTACTTC. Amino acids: CASSLPRQSPYEQYF.

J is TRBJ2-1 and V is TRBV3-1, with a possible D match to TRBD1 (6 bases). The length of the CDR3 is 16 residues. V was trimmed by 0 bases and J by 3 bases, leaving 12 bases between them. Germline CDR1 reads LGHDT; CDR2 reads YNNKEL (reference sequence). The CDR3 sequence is CASSQDNREVYNEQFF. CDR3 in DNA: TGTGCCAGCAGCCAAGACAACAGGGAAGTCTACAATGAGCAGTTCTTC.

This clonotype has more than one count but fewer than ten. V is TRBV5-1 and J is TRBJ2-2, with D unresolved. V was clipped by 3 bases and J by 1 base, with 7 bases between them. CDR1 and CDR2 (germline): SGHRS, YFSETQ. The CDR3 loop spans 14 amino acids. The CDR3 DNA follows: TGCGCCAGCAGCTCGGACCAGAACACCGGGGAGCTGTTTTTT. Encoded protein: CASSSDQNTGELFF.

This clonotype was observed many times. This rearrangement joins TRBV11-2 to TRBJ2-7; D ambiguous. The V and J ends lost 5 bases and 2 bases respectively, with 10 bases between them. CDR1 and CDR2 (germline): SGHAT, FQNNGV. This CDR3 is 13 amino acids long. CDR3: CASSRPGTYEQYF. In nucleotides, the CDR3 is TGTGCCAGCAGCCGCCCAGGTACCTACGAGCAGTACTTC.

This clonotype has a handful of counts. CDR3 region: CSVVGQSSYNEQFF. CDR3 bases: TGCAGCGTTGTGGGACAGAGCTCCTACAATGAGCAGTTCTTC. The chain recombines TRBV29-1 with TRBJ2-1, with 7 bases matching TRBD1. Losses at the gene ends were 4 bases for V and 0 bases for J; bases not matched to a gene: 3. The CDR3 sequence is 14 residues long. CDR1 is SQVTM, CDR2 ANQGSEA, per germline.

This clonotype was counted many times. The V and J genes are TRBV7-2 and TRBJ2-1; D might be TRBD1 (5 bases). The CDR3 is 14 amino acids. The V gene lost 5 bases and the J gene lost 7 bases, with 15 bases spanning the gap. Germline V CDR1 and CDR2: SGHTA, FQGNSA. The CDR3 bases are TGTGCCAGCAGCCTCCTTGCTGGGGCAAATGAGCAGTTCTTC. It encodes CASSLLAGANEQFF.